This TCR beta chain was profiled in a study of blood T cell repertoires in COVID-19. Measured with immunoSEQ multiplex PCR; TCRdb has only the in-frame clones, and not every one. This table holds approximately 250,000 clones, about 82% found once. This CDR3 contains 15 residues. Trimming stripped 5 bases from V and 7 bases from J, with 20 bases between. The germline V gene has CDR1 SGHTA and CDR2 FQGNSA. Sequencing input: PBMCs or T cells enriched from blood (not recorded which). This clonotype was sampled from a woman between 45 and 65 years old with acute COVID-19. This chain uses TRBV7-2 with TRBJ1-2, with D maybe TRBD1 (5 bases). The CDR3, as DNA: TGTGCCAGCAGCCCAGGACACGGTCAGGGAGGTGGCTACACCTTC. Its protein is CASSPGHGQGGGYTF.